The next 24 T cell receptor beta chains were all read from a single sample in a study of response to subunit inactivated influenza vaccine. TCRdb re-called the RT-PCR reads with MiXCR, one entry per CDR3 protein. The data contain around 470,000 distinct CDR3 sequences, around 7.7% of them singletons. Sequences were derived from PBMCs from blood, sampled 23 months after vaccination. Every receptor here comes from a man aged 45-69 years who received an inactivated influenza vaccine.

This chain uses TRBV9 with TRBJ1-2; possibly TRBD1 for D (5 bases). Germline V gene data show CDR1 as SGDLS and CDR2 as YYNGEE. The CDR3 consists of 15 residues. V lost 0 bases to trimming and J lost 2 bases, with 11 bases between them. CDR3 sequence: CASSVEAGINYGYTF. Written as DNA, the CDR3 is TGTGCCAGCAGCGTAGAGGCAGGGATCAACTATGGCTACACCTTC.

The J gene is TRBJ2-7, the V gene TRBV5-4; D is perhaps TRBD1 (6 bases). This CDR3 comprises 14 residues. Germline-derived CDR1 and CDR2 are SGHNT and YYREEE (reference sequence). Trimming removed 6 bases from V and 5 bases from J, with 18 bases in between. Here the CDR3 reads CASTPRAGANEQYF. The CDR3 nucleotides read TGTGCCAGCACCCCGCGGGCAGGGGCTAACGAGCAGTACTTC.

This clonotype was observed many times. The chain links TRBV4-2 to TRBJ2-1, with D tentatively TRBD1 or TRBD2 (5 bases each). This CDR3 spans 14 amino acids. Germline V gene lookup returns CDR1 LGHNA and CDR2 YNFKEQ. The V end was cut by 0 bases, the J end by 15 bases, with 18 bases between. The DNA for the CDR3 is TGTGCCAGCAGCCAAGAAGTGTGGGGGAGCTCCCCGTTCTTC. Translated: CASSQEVWGSSPFF.

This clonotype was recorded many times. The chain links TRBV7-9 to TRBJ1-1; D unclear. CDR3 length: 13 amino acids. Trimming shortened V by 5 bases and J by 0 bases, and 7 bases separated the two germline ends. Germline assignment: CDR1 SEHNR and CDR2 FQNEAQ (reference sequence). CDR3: CASSPIMNTEAFF. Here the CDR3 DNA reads TGTGCCAGCAGCCCGATTATGAACACTGAAGCTTTCTTT.

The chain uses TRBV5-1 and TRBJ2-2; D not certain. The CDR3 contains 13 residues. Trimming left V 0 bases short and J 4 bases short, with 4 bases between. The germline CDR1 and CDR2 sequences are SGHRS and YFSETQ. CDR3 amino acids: CASSLVPTGELFF. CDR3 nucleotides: TGCGCCAGCAGCTTGGTACCCACCGGGGAGCTGTTTTTT.

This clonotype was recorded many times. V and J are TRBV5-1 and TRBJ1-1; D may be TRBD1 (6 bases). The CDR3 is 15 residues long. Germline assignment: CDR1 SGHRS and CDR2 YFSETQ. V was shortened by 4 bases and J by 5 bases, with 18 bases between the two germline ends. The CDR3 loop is CASSPWGARETEAFF. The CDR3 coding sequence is TGCGCCAGCAGCCCATGGGGGGCGAGAGAGACTGAAGCTTTCTTT.

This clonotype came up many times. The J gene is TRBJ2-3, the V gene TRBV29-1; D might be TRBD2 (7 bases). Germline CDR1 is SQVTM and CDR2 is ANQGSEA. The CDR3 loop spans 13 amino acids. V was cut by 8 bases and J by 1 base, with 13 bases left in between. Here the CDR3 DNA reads TGCAGCTTCCGGGGGGCCCGCACAGATACGCAGTATTTT. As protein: CSFRGARTDTQYF.

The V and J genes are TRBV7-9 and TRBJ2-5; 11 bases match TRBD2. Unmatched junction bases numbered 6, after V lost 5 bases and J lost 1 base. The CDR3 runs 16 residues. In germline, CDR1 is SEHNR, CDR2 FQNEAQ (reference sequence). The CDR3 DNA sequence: TGTGCCAGCAGCCCCCCCGGACTAGCGGGCCAAGAGACCCAGTACTTC. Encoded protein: CASSPPGLAGQETQYF.

CDR3 DNA sequence: TGTGCCAGCAGCACCGGGACTAGCCCTTCAGATACGCAGTATTTT. This translates into CASSTGTSPSDTQYF. J is TRBJ2-3 and V is TRBV7-3; TRBD2 agrees at 9 bases. V lost 5 bases and J lost 4; bases outside the gene matches: 7. The CDR3 runs to 15 residues. Germline V CDR1 and CDR2: SGHTA, FQGTGA.

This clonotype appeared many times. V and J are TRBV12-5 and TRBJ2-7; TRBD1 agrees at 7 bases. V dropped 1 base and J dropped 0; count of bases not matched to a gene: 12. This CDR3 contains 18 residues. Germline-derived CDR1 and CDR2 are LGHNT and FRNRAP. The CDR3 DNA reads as TGTGCTAGTGGTTTGGAACTCCAGGGGACAGCCATCTCCTACGAGCAGTACTTC. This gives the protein CASGLELQGTAISYEQYF.

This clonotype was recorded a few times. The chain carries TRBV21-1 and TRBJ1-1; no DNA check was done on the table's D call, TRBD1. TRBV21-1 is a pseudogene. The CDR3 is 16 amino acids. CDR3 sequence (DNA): TGTGCCAGCAGCACGATACGGACAGGGGTACGGACTGAAGCTTTCTTT. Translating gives CASSTIRTGVRTEAFF.

This CDR3 is CSARVNNEQFF. In DNA form, the CDR3 reads TGCAGTGCTAGAGTAAACAATGAGCAGTTCTTC. The gene calls are TRBV20-1 and TRBJ2-1; D call uncertain. From germline, CDR1 is DFQATT and CDR2 SNEGSKA (reference sequence). This CDR3 comprises 11 residues. V was trimmed by 1 base and J by 5 bases, leaving 3 bases between them.

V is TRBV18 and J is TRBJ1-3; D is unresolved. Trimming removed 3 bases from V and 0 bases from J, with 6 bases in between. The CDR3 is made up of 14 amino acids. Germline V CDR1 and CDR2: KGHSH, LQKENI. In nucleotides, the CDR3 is TGTGCCAGCTCACCTGTCAGCTCTGGAAACACCATATATTTT. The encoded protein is CASSPVSSGNTIYF.

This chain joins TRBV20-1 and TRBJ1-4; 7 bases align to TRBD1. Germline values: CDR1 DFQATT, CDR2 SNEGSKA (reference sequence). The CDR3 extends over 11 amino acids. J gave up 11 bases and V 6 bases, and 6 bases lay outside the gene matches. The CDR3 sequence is CSARQGTKLFF. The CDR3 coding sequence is TGCAGTGCACGACAGGGTACTAAACTGTTTTTT.

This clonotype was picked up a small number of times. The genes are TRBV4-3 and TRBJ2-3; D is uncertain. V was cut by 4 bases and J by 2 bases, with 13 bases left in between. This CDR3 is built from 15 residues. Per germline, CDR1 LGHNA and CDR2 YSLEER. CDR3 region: CASSPRSISTDTQYF. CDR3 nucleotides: TGCGCCAGCAGCCCGCGGAGCATCTCCACAGATACGCAGTATTTT.

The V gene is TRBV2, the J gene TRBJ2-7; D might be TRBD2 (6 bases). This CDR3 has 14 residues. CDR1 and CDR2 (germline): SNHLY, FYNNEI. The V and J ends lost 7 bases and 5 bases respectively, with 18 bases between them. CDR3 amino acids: CASTNSGLPDEQYF. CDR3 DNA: TGTGCCAGCACTAATAGCGGCCTTCCGGACGAGCAGTACTTC.

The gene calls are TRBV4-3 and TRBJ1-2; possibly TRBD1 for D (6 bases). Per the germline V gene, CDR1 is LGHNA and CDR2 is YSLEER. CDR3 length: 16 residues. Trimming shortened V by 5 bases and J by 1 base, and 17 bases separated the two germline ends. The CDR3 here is CASSFLGGDLNYGYTF. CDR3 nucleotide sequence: TGCGCCAGCAGCTTCCTAGGGGGAGACCTTAACTATGGCTACACCTTC.

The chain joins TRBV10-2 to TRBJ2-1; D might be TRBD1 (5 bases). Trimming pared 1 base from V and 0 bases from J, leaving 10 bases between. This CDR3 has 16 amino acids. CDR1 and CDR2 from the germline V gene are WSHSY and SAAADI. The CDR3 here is CASSELGVGSYNEQFF. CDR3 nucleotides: TGCGCCAGCAGTGAGTTAGGGGTTGGCTCCTACAATGAGCAGTTCTTC.

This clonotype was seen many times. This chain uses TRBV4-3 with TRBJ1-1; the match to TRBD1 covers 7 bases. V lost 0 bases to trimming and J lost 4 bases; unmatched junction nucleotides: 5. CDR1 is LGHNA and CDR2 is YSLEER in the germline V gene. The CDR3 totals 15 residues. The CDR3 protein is CASSQDEGAVTEAFF. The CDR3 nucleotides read TGCGCCAGCAGCCAAGATGAGGGGGCAGTCACTGAAGCTTTCTTT.

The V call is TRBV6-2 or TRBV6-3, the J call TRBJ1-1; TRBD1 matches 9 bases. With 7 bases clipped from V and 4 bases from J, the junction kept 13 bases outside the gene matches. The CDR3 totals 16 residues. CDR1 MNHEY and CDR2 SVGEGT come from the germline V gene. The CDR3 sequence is CASNRIPGQGATEAFF. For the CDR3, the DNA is TGTGCCAGCAATCGAATTCCGGGACAGGGCGCCACTGAAGCTTTCTTT.

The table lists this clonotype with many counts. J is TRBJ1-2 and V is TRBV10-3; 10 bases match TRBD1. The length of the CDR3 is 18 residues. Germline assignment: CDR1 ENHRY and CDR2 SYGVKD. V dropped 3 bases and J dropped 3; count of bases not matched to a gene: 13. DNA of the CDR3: TGTGCCATCAGTGACCGAGCATCGGGACAGGGGATTCACTATGGCTACACCTTC. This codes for CAISDRASGQGIHYGYTF.

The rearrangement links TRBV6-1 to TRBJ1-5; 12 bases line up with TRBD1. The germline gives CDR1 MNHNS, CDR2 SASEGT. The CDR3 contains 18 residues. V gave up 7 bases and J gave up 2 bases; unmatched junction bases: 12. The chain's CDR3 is CASKTWTGTGGGNQPQHF. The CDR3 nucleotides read TGTGCCAGCAAAACTTGGACCGGGACAGGGGGCGGCAATCAGCCCCAGCATTTT.

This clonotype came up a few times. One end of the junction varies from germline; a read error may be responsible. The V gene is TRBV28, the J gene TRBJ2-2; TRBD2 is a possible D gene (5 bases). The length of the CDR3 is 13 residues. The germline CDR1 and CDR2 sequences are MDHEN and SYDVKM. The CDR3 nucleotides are TGTGCCAGCAGTGCACAGAGCACCGGGGAGCTGTCTTTT. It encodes CASSAQSTGELSF.

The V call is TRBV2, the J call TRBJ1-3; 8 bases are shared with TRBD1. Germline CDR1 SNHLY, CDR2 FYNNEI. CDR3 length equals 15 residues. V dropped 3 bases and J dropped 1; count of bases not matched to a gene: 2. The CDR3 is CASSDRGLSGNTIYF. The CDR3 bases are TGTGCCAGCAGTGACAGGGGGCTTTCTGGAAACACCATATATTTT.